Listed below are T cell receptor beta chains from one sample, sequenced in a study of blood T cell repertoires in COVID-19. Method: immunoSEQ multiplex PCR; TCRdb's copy keeps in-frame clones and lacks some. The data show over 200,000 clones, approximately 86% seen once. The specimen sequenced was peripheral blood. These receptors were obtained from a woman aged 25-40 years with COVID-19, enrolled during active disease. The CDR3 runs from the conserved cysteine through the conserved F or W. A D gene is named only where the DNA matches it firmly. Expanded clones are given a class, and other clones once, few, many or no size at all.

abundance | j_gene | d_gene | len | v_gene | CDR3aa | CDR3nt
. | TRBJ1-2 | . | 14 | TRBV5-1 | CASSLSGRNYGYTF | TGCGCCAGCAGCTTGTCTGGGCGTAACTATGGCTACACCTTC
. | TRBJ2-2 | . | 14 | TRBV30 | CAWSLVATTGELFF | TGTGCCTGGAGCCTAGTGGCGACCACCGGGGAGCTGTTTTTT
. | TRBJ2-7 | . | 13 | TRBV14 | CASSQDRRGKEYF | TGTGCCAGCAGCCAAGATCGACGGGGAAAGGAGTACTTC
. | TRBJ1-5 | . | 14 | TRBV19 | CASSLRQLNQPQHF | TGTGCCAGTAGTCTTAGACAACTCAATCAGCCCCAGCATTTT
. | TRBJ2-2 | TRBD1 | 14 | TRBV5-4 | CASSLDRGTGELFF | TGTGCCAGCAGCCTGGACAGGGGTACCGGGGAGCTGTTTTTT
once | TRBJ1-4 | TRBD1 | 14 | TRBV5-1 | CASSLGTANEKLFF | TGCGCCAGCAGCCTCGGGACAGCTAATGAAAAACTGTTTTTT
. | TRBJ2-5 | . | 15 | TRBV10-1 | CASRTRGEGRETQYF | TGCGCCAGCAGGACCAGGGGCGAGGGGCGGGAGACCCAGTACTTC
. | TRBJ1-4 | TRBD1 | 15 | TRBV3-1/TRBV3-2 | CASSQPGRGDEKLFF | TGTGCCAGCAGCCAACCAGGCAGGGGGGATGAAAAACTGTTTTTT
. | TRBJ1-2 | TRBD1 | 11 | TRBV3-1/TRBV3-2 | CASRTGKGYTF | TGTGCCAGCAGGACAGGGAAAGGCTACACCTTC
once | TRBJ2-7 | . | 12 | TRBV12-3/TRBV12-4 | CASSLGRDEQYF | TGTGCCAGCAGTTTAGGGAGGGACGAGCAGTACTTC
. | TRBJ1-5 | . | 14 | TRBV2 | CASKGGGSNQPQHF | TGTGCCAGCAAGGGCGGGGGGAGCAATCAGCCCCAGCATTTT
. | TRBJ2-3 | TRBD2 | 14 | TRBV25-1 | CASSGSGRADTQYF | TGTGCCAGCAGTGGAAGCGGGAGGGCGGATACGCAGTATTTT
. | TRBJ2-2 | . | 13 | TRBV7-2 | CASSSTRQGELFF | TGTGCCAGCAGCTCGACCCGACAGGGGGAGCTGTTTTTT
few | TRBJ2-1 | TRBD2 | 16 | TRBV9 | CASSAFGGSRYNEQFF | TGTGCCAGCAGCGCCTTTGGCGGGAGCCGGTACAATGAGCAGTTCTTC
. | TRBJ2-7 | TRBD1 | 16 | TRBV25-1 | CASSEEAGGAKYEQYF | TGTGCCAGCAGTGAAGAGGCAGGGGGCGCTAAGTACGAGCAGTACTTC
. | TRBJ1-2 | . | 13 | TRBV7-3 | CASSLGHYPPYTF | TGTGCCAGCAGCTTAGGACACTACCCCCCGTACACCTTC
. | TRBJ2-7 | TRBD2 | 14 | TRBV7-2 | CASSLELAEYEQYF | TGTGCCAGCAGCTTAGAACTAGCGGAGTACGAGCAGTACTTC
. | TRBJ2-2 | TRBD2 | 16 | TRBV18 | CASSPSLAGETGELFF | TGTGCCAGCTCACCCTCTCTAGCGGGGGAGACCGGGGAGCTGTTTTTT